These 13 T cell receptor beta chains were all obtained from the same sample, sequenced in a study of T cell responses to AZD1222 COVID-19 vaccine. Assay: immunoSEQ multiplex PCR; the TCRdb copy retains only in-frame clones and omits some. There are about 170,000 clones in the sample; 85% to 90% occur only once, and 1.5% to 2% lies in the top ten. The starting material was peripheral blood, obtained on day 0 of AZD1222 vaccination. The receptors originated from an adult in good health.

DNA for the CDR3: TGTGCCAGCAGCAAGGACAATCAGCCCCAGCATTTT. As protein: CASSKDNQPQHF. The V call is TRBV21-1, the J call TRBJ1-5. TRBV21-1 is designated a pseudogene. The CDR3 covers 12 residues.

J is TRBJ1-6 and V is TRBV2, with 12 bases lining up with TRBD1. The CDR3 extends over 17 amino acids. V dropped 7 bases and J dropped 6; count of bases not matched to a gene: 10. Germline-derived CDR1 and CDR2 are SNHLY and FYNNEI. The CDR3 DNA reads TGTGCCAGCACCGCAGGGGACAGGGGGCTAGGTAATTCACCCCTCCACTTT. Translation: CASTAGDRGLGNSPLHF.

The chain employs TRBV28 and TRBJ2-7, with 7 nucleotides matching TRBD1. With V trimmed by 7 bases and J by 2 bases, 5 bases remained unmatched. The CDR3 length is 13 residues. Germline CDR1 reads MDHEN; CDR2 reads SYDVKM. CDR3 DNA sequence: TGTGCCAGCACCCCGACAGGGCCCTACGAGCAGTACTTC. This sequence encodes CASTPTGPYEQYF.

The chain employs TRBV6-5 and TRBJ1-5; D remains ambiguous. CDR3 length: 15 amino acids. V shed 6 bases and J shed 1 base, with 13 bases lying between them. Germline V gene data show CDR1 as MNHEY and CDR2 as SVGAGI. CDR3 coding DNA: TGTGCCAGCAGGAAGGACGGAATAAGCAATCAGCCCCAGCATTTT. Translated: CASRKDGISNQPQHF.

The gene calls are TRBV6-2 or TRBV6-3 and TRBJ1-5, with 8 bases lining up with TRBD1. Germline values: CDR1 MNHEY, CDR2 SVGEGT. The junction had 8 bases not matched to a gene; V was cut back by 6 bases and J by 4 bases. The CDR3 extends over 15 amino acids. The CDR3 spells CASSLLGTGNQPQHF. The CDR3 DNA reads as TGTGCCAGCAGCTTACTCGGGACAGGTAATCAGCCCCAGCATTTT.

This clone occurred a few times. The gene calls are TRBV28 and TRBJ1-6; possible D gene TRBD1, 6 bases. The germline CDR1 and CDR2 sequences are MDHEN and SYDVKM. There are 15 residues in the CDR3. V lost 2 bases and J lost 7, with 12 bases in between. CDR3 region: CASSLGGRANSPLHF. The CDR3 DNA sequence: TGTGCCAGCAGTTTAGGGGGCAGGGCCAATTCACCCCTCCACTTT.

As to this clone: Other nucleotide sequences in the sample specify the same CDR3. The chain carries TRBV29-1 and TRBJ1-6; 7 bases align to TRBD1. The V and J ends lost 6 bases and 0 bases, in that order; junction bases with no gene match: 2. CDR1 and CDR2 from the germline V gene are SQVTM and ANQGSEA. The CDR3 has 14 amino acids. CDR3 loop: CSVRDSSYNSPLHF. CDR3 DNA: TGCAGCGTAAGGGACAGCTCCTATAATTCACCCCTCCACTTT.

J is TRBJ1-1 and V is TRBV7-2; D gene uncertain. V lost 5 bases and J 1 base, leaving 8 bases between the germline ends. The CDR3 loop spans 13 amino acids. Germline CDR1 and CDR2: SGHTA and FQGNSA. This CDR3 reads CASSTQENTEAFF. CDR3 nucleotides: TGTGCCAGCAGCACCCAAGAGAACACTGAAGCTTTCTTT.

The chain has TRBV9 and TRBJ1-1; D remains ambiguous. The CDR3 extends over 14 amino acids. Trimming removed 4 bases at V and 6 bases at J, with 16 bases between. CDR1 and CDR2 (germline): SGDLS, YYNGEE. Written as DNA, the CDR3 is TGTGCCAGCAGCCCGGAGAGACCCCAGGCTGAAGCTTTCTTT. Its protein product is CASSPERPQAEAFF.

V is TRBV6-6 and J is TRBJ2-5, with 10 positions matching TRBD2. V shed 6 bases, J shed 2 bases, and the junction held 9 bases outside the gene matches. Germline CDR1 is MNHNY and CDR2 is SVGAGI (reference sequence). This CDR3 contains 16 residues. The CDR3 DNA sequence: TGTGCCAGCAGCCTCGGGCCTAGCGGGGGACAAGAGACCCAGTACTTC. Its translation is CASSLGPSGGQETQYF.

The genes are TRBV4-3 and TRBJ2-7, with 7 nucleotides matching TRBD2. V trimming: 0 bases; J trimming: 0 bases; junction bases outside the gene matches: 8. The CDR3 extends over 17 amino acids. The germline V gene has CDR1 LGHNA and CDR2 YSLEER. CDR3 amino acids: CASSQDGLAGVSYEQYF. In DNA, the CDR3 is TGCGCCAGCAGCCAAGATGGGTTGGCGGGAGTCTCCTACGAGCAGTACTTC.

The V and J genes are TRBV6-5 and TRBJ1-1; no reliable D call. CDR1 is MNHEY, CDR2 SVGAGI, per germline. V shed 7 bases and J shed 6 bases, with 15 bases lying between them. This CDR3 comprises 13 residues. The CDR3 nucleotides read TGTGCCAGCATCCCCGGAGGGCGGGCTGAAGCTTTCTTT. Translating it yields CASIPGGRAEAFF.

The V gene is TRBV19, the J gene TRBJ1-1; 9 bases match TRBD1. V lost 4 bases and J lost 5; bases outside the gene matches: 2. CDR3 size: 13 residues. The germline V gene encodes CDR1 LNHDA and CDR2 SQIVND (reference sequence). The CDR3 DNA reads TGTGCCAGTAGTAGGACAGGGGAAACTGAAGCTTTCTTT. This sequence encodes CASSRTGETEAFF.